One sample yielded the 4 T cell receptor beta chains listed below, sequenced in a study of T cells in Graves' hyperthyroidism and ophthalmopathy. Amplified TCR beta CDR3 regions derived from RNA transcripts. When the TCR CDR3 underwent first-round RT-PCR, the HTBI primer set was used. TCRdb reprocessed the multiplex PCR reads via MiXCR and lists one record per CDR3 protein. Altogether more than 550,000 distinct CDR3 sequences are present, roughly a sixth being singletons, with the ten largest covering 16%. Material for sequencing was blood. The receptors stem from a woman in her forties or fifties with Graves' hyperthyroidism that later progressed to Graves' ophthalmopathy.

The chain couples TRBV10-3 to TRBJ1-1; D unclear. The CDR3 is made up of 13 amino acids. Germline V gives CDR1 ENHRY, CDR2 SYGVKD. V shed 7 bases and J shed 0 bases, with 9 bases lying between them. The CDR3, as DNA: TGTGCCATCAAAAGGACGGTGAACACTGAAGCTTTCTTT. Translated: CAIKRTVNTEAFF.

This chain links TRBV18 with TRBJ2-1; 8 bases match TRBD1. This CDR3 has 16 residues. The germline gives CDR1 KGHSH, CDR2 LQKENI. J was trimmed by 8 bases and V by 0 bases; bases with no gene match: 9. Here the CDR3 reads CASSPPTTGGDDEQFF. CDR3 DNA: TGTGCCAGCTCACCACCGACAACAGGGGGTGACGATGAGCAGTTCTTC.

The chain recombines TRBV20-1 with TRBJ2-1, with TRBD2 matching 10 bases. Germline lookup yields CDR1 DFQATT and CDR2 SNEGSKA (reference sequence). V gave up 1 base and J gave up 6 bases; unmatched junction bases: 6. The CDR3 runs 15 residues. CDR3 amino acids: CSARGWASGGNEQFF. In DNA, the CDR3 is TGCAGTGCTAGAGGGTGGGCTAGCGGGGGCAATGAGCAGTTCTTC.

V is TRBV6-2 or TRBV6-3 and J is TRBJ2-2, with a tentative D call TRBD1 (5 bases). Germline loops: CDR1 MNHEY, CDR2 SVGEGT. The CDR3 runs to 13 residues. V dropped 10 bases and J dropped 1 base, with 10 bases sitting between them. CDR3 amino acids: CAILQENTGELFF. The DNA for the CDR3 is TGTGCCATCCTACAGGAGAACACCGGGGAGCTGTTTTTT.